Here is one T cell receptor (beta chain) with its context. This clonotype was detected only once. It has no known antigen specificity. This may come from a read error, since a much larger clone is one base off. The CDR3 measures 13 amino acids from cysteine to phenylalanine. The entry retains the CDR3 DNA only, 39 bases that are in frame from base 1. V is shortened by 6 bases, J by 6 bases, and the region joining them spans 17 bases. The germline V gene (reference sequence) specifies DFQATT as CDR1 and SNEGSKA as CDR2. TCR beta VDJ combination and CDR3 sequence profiling used genomic DNA as the template. An Illumina HiSeq 2000 was used for TCR repertoire sequencing. The study's processing was this. TRBV/TRBJ rearrangement plots, CDR3 size and DJ length profiles, and Simpson's diversity index were used to assess repertoires. The most abundant DNA sequence in the deep sequencing data was taken as the immunodominant clone. CDR3 amino acid sequences were checked for sharing across subjects and were also compared against the VDJdb database and published repertoires. TCRdb reprocessing: public reads trimmed at Q25 with fastp, clones called with MiXCR, in-frame beta chains kept. Rows matching on CDR3 protein sequence are summarized as one entry with the most common DNA and genes. The V and J calls shown here were made by TCRdb, not taken from the authors' results. The sample table shows just over 450,000 distinct CDR3 sequences, and approximately 33% are seen once. The ten largest account for 0.7% to 1% of the sample.

The sample comes from a study of CD8+CD57+ T cells in acquired aplastic anemia (dated by TCRdb to 2016 to 2019). The study in broad terms: Extracted DNA from sorted CD4+ and CD8+ cells averaged approximately 3.4 ug, ranging from roughly 0.17 to 30 ug. A CD8+CD57+ expansion meant a frequency higher than the mean frequency seen in healthy subjects. Overall results and qualifications from the work: Patients and healthy controls showed no significant difference in CD8+ Simpson's diversity (P=0.060). Although roughly 29 CD8+ CDR3 sequences were shared by patients and controls, these sequences appeared highly expressed in patients and within the immunodominant clones of patients.

Flow cytometry had shown CD8+CD57+ cell expansion in the patients selected for sequencing. Every patient had severe acquired aplastic anemia, diagnosed using the International Study of Aplastic Anemia and Agranulocytosis and Camitta criteria. At the time blood was sampled, none of the patients had received any therapy. In this study, sorted CD4+ and CD8+ T cells from the blood of healthy subjects and of severe aplastic anemia patients had their TCR repertoires deep-sequenced. Patients were enrolled in the USA under clinicaltrials.gov protocols 00001620, 01623167, 00001397, 00071045, 00081523 and 00961064. Ficoll-Paque density gradient centrifugation was used to isolate peripheral blood mononuclear cells. Before DNA was extracted, CD4+ and CD8+ T cells were sorted using either FACS or magnetic beads.

The sequence derives from a human donor with aplastic anemia. The sequencing input was sorted CD4+, CD8+, or CD8+CD57+ T cells (not recorded which) from PBMCs. The V and J genes are TRBV20-1 and TRBJ1-2; TRBD1 is a weak D gene call, 5 bases matching. The DNA sequence reads TGCAGTGCAATAACCGGGACGATAGATGGCTACACCTTC. Translated, this is CSAITGTIDGYTF.